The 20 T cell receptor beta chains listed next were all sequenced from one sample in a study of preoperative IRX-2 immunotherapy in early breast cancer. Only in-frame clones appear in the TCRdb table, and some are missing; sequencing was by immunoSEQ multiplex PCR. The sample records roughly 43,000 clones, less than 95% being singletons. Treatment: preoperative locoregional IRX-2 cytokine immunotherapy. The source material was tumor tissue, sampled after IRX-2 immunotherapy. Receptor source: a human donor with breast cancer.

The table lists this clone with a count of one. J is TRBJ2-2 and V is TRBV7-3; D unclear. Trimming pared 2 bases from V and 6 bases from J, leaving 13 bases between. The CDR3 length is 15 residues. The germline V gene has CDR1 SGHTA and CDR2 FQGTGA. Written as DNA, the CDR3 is TGTGCCAGCAGCTTATCACCAGAAGGCCCCGGGGAGCTGTTTTTT. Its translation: CASSLSPEGPGELFF.

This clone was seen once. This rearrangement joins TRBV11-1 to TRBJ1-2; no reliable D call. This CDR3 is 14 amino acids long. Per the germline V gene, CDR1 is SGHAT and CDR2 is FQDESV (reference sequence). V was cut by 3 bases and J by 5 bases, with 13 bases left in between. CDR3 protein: CASSFEHHMYGYTF. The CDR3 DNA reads TGTGCCAGCAGCTTCGAACACCACATGTATGGCTACACCTTC.

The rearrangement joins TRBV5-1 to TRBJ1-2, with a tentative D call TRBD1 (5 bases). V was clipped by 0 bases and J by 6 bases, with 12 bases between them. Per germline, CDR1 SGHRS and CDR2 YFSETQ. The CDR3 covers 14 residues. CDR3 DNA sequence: TGCGCCAGCAGCTTGGGACCAGGGAATAATGGCTACACCTTC. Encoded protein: CASSLGPGNNGYTF.

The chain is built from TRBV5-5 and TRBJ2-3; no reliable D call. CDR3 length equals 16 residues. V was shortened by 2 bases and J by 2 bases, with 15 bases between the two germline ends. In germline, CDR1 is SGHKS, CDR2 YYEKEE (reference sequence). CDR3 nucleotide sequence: TGTGCCAGCAGCTTTGGGGTGGGCAGTTACACAGATACGCAGTATTTT. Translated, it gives CASSFGVGSYTDTQYF.

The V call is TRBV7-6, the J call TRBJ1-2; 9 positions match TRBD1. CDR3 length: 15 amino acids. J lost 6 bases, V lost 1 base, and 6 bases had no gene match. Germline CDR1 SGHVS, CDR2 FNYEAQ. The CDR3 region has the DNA TGTGCCAGCAGCTTAGGGGGGACAGGGTGGGATGGCTACACCTTC. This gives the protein CASSLGGTGWDGYTF.

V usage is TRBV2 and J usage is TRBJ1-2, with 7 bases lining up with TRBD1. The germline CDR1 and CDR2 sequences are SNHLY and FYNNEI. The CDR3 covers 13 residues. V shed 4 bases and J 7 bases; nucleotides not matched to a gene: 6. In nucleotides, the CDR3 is TGTGCCAGCAGTGTAGGGGGCAGAGGTGGCTACACCTTC. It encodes CASSVGGRGGYTF.

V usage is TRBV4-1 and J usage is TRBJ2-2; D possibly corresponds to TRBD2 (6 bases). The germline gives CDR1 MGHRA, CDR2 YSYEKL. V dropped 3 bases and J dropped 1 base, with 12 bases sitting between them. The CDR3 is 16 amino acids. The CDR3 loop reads CASSHRPGLNTGELFF. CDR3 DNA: TGCGCCAGCAGCCATCGCCCGGGACTGAACACCGGGGAGCTGTTTTTT.

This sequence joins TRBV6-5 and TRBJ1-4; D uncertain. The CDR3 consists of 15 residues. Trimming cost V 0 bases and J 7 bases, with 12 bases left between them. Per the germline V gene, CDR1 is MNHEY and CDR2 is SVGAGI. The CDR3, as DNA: TGTGCCAGCAGTTACTCAGGAATGGTGGGTGAAAAACTGTTTTTT. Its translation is CASSYSGMVGEKLFF.

CDR3 sequence reads: CASSSPGQAGGSNQPQHF. The CDR3 DNA sequence: TGTGCCAGCAGCTCCCCGGGACAGGCGGGAGGGAGCAATCAGCCCCAGCATTTT. V usage is TRBV28 and J usage is TRBJ1-5; 8 nucleotides match TRBD1. The germline CDR1 and CDR2 sequences are MDHEN and SYDVKM. J gave up 1 base and V 6 bases, and 14 bases lay outside the gene matches. This CDR3 contains 18 residues.

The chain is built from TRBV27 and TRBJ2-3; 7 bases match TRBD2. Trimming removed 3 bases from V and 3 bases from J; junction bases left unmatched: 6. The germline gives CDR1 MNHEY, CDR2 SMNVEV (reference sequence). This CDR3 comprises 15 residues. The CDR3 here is CASSFRGGITDTQYF. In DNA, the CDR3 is TGTGCCAGCAGTTTTCGCGGGGGTATAACAGATACGCAGTATTTT.

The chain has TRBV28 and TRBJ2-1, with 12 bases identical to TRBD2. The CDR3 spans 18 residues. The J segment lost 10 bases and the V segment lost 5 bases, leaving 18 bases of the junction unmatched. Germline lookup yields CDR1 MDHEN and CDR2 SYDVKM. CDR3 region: CASSEQGSRLAGAGEQFF. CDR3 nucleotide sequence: TGTGCCAGCAGTGAACAGGGCTCCCGACTAGCGGGAGCGGGGGAGCAGTTCTTC.

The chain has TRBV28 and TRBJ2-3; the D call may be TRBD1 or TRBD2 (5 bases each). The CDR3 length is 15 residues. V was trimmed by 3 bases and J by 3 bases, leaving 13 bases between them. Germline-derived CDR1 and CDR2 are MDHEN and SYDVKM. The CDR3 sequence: CASSFGARRTDTQYF. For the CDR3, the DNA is TGTGCCAGCAGTTTCGGGGCGAGGAGGACAGATACGCAGTATTTT.

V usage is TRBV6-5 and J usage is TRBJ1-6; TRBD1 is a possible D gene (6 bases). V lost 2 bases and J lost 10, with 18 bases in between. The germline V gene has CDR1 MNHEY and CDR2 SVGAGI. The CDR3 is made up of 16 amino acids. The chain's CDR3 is CASSYSPKSGDSPLHF. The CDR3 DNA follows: TGTGCCAGCAGTTACAGCCCAAAGTCAGGGGACTCACCCCTCCACTTT.

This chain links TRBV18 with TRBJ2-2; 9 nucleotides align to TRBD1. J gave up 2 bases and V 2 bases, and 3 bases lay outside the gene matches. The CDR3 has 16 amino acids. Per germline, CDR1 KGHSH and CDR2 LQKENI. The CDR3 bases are TGTGCCAGCTCACCAAGGGGACAGGGAAACACCGGGGAGCTGTTTTTT. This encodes CASSPRGQGNTGELFF.

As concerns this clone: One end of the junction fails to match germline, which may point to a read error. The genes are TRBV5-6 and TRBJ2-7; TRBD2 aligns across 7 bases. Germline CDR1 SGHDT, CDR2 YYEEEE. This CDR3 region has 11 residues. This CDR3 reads CASSFVREVFF. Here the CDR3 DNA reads TGTGCCAGCAGCTTCGTTCGGGAGGTCTTCTTC.

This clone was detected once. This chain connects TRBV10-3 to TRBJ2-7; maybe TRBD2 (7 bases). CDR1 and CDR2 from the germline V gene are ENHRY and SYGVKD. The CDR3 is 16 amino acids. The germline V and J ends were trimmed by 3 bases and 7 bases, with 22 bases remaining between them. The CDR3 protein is CAISEGRGASLGEQYF. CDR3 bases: TGTGCCATCAGTGAAGGTCGGGGGGCTAGCCTGGGAGAGCAGTACTTC.

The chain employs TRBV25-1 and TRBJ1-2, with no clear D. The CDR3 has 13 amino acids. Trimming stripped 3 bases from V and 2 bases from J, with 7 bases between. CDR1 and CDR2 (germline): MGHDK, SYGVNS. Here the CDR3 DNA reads TGTGCCAGCAGTGAGGGGTCCAACTATGGCTACACCTTC. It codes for CASSEGSNYGYTF.

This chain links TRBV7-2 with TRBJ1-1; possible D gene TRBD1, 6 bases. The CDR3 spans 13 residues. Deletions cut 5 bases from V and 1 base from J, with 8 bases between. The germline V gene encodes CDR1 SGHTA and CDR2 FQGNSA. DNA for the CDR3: TGTGCCAGCAGCCTGGGACAGAACACTGAAGCTTTCTTT. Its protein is CASSLGQNTEAFF.

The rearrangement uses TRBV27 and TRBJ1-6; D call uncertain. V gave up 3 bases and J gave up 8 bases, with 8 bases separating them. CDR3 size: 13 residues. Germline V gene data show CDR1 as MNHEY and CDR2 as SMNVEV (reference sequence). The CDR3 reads CASSLKDYSPLHF. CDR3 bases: TGTGCCAGCAGTTTGAAGGATTATTCACCCCTCCACTTT.

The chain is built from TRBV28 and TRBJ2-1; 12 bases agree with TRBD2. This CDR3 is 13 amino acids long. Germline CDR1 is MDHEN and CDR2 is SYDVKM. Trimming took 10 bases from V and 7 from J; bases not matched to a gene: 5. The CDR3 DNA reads TGTGCCACCGGGACTAGCGGGTTAAATGAGCAGTTCTTC. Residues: CATGTSGLNEQFF.